The sequence of this T cell receptor (beta chain) was determined in a study of cytomegalovirus exposure and HLA in healthy donors. Overall study results and limits: Apparent HLA restriction characterized most CMV-associated TCR beta chains in a later analysis. When a later analysis was performed, an Asian-associated ancestry cluster reportedly had fewer N-insertions than the approximately 600-donor mean.

To note about this clone: Its antigen remains unidentified.

Donors had nominal health at sampling but likely had unrecorded immune exposures. The CDR3 covers 13 residues. PCR used 60 Vbeta primers and 13 Jbeta primers. Assay: immunoSEQ multiplex PCR; the TCRdb copy retains only in-frame clones and omits some. Of 150,000 to 200,000 clones listed, over 75% are singletons. The receptor was derived from a girl under three years old in good health and CMV-seronegative. Sequenced input: PBMCs. The chain combines TRBV21-1 with TRBJ2-1; TRBD1 was called by the table and not checked on the DNA. TRBV21-1 counts as a pseudogene. CDR3 residues: CAPLGVSMNEQFF. The CDR3 region has the DNA TGTGCCCCGCTAGGGGTATCGATGAATGAGCAGTTCTTC.